This TCR beta chain was identified in a study of shared clonotypes between healthy human individuals. In regard to this clone: Its target is not known.

The data were produced by immunoSEQ multiplex PCR, yet TCRdb's version contains in-frame clones alone and is incomplete. The sample carries about 1 million clones, 75% recorded once. Study-wide points: The low donor count limited represented genetic and exposure-history diversity.

The CDR3 runs to 13 residues. Germline V gene sequence: CDR1 SGHDT, CDR2 YYEEEE. With 4 bases removed from V and 1 base from J, the gap between germline ends came to 8 bases. J is TRBJ1-1 and V is TRBV5-6; the D is unclear. Material: memory CD4+ T cells sorted from blood. As for subset: CD45RA-negative fraction. This sequence was found in a man younger than 30 in good health. CDR3 nucleotide sequence: TGTGCCAGCAGCGGTGGTCGGAACACTGAAGCTTTCTTT. This gives the protein CASSGGRNTEAFF.